This T cell receptor (beta chain) was captured in a study of blood T cell repertoires in COVID-19. Either two negative PCRs, clearance, or symptom resolution qualified Cohort 3 donors as recovered. Assay: immunoSEQ multiplex PCR; the TCRdb copy retains only in-frame clones and omits some. The sample gives 200,000 to 250,000 clones, 82% of which show up once; 3% to 4% is in the top ten. In germline, CDR1 is LNHDA, CDR2 SQIVND (reference sequence). The ends lost 5 bases at V and 5 bases at J; junction bases unmatched: 9. The CDR3 is 16 amino acids. The sample holds a few counts of this clone. V is TRBV19 and J is TRBJ1-5; TRBD1 aligns across 10 bases. Material for sequencing was PBMCs or T cells enriched from blood (not recorded which). This TCR came from a woman between 55 and 75 years old who had recovered from COVID-19. The DNA of the CDR3 is TGTGCCAGTAGTTCCGAGACAGGGGGCCCACATCAGCCCCAGCATTTT. Amino acids: CASSSETGGPHQPQHF. Full variable domain (rest looked up from reference TRBV19 and TRBJ1-5): DGGITQSPKYLFRKEGQNVTLSCEQNLNHDAMYWYRQDPGQGLRLIYYSQIVNDFQKGDIAEGYSVSREKKESFPLTVTSAQKNPTAFYLCASSSETGGPHQPQHFGDGTRLSIL.